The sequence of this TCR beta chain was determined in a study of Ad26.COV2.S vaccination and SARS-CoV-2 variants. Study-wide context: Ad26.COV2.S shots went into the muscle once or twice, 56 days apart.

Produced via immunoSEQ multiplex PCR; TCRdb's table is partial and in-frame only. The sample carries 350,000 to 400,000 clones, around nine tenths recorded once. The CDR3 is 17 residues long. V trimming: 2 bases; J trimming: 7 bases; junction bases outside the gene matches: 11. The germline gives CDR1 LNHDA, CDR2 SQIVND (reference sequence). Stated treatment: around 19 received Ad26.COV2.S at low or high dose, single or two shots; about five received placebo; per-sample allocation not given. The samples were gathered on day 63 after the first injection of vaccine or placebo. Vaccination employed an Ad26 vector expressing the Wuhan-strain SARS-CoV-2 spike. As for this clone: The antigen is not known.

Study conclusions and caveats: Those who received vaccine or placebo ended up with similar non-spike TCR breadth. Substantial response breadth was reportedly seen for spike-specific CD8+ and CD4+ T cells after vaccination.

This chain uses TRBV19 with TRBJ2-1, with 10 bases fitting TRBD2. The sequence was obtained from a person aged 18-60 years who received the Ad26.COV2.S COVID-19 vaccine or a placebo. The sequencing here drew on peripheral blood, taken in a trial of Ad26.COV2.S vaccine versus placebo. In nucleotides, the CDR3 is TGTGCCAGTAGTATACAACTTAGCGGGGGGCCGTTGAATGAGCAGTTCTTC. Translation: CASSIQLSGGPLNEQFF.